This T cell receptor beta chain stems from a study of blood T cells in healthy people across ages. Broader study findings: With age, beta diversity per million T cells declined roughly linearly, significantly by 30 to 40. The CMV status of each donor remained undetermined, and this could have confounded shifts in expanded clonotypes.

The CDR3 length is 15 residues. Germline lookup yields CDR1 SGDLS and CDR2 YYNGEE. Concerning this clonotype itself: Its matching antigen is unknown. The junction differs from germline at one of its ends, possibly a read error.

PCR was performed a second time for 7 to 11 cycles using a sample-barcoded 5' primer and a J-beta primer mix. TCRdb re-derived calls from the 5' RACE reads in MiXCR, one entry per CDR3 protein. The sample has around 1,800,000 distinct CDR3 sequences; about two fifths are singletons. The specimen sequenced was blood. This sequence was found in a human donor in good health. The chain is built from TRBV9 and TRBJ2-7; possibly TRBD2 for D (6 bases). CDR3 nucleotide sequence: TGTGCCAGCGGCGTAGCCTCCGTGGACTACTACGAGCAGTACTTC. Translating gives CASGVASVDYYEQYF. Using reference TRBV9 and TRBJ2-7 for the parts outside the CDR3, the full variable domain is DSGVTQTPKHLITATGQRVTLRCSPRSGDLSVYWYQQSLDQGLQFLIQYYNGEERAKGNILERFSAQQFPDLHSELNLSSLELGDSALYFCASGVASVDYYEQYFGPGTRLTVT.